The 8 T cell receptor beta chains listed next were all sequenced from one sample in a study of T cells in Graves' hyperthyroidism and ophthalmopathy. Amplification yielded TCR beta CDR3 regions, with RNA transcripts as the source. The study used the HTBI primer set for a first-round RT-PCR of the TCR CDR3. MiXCR, applied by TCRdb to the multiplex PCR reads, yields one record per CDR3 protein. This sample has about 600,000 distinct CDR3 sequences, with 13% to 15% found just once. Sequencing input: blood. These receptors came from a woman between 50 and 59 years old with Graves' ophthalmopathy.

This clonotype was picked up many times. This sequence joins TRBV15 and TRBJ2-7, with 9 bases aligning to TRBD2. With 6 bases clipped from V and 1 base from J, the junction kept 1 base outside the gene matches. CDR1 and CDR2 (germline): LNHNV, YYDKDF (reference sequence). The CDR3 has 13 amino acids. The chain's CDR3 is CATRREGSYEQYF. CDR3 nucleotide sequence: TGTGCCACCAGGCGGGAGGGATCCTACGAGCAGTACTTC.

This clonotype was detected a few times. The gene calls are TRBV19 and TRBJ2-1; perhaps TRBD2 as D (5 bases). V gave up 3 bases and J gave up 8 bases, with 14 bases separating them. This CDR3 contains 14 residues. Germline lookup yields CDR1 LNHDA and CDR2 SQIVND (reference sequence). CDR3 residues: CASSIGGFGDEQFF. CDR3 in DNA: TGTGCCAGTAGTATTGGAGGCTTTGGGGATGAGCAGTTCTTC. The whole variable domain, remainder taken from reference TRBV19 and TRBJ2-1, is DGGITQSPKYLFRKEGQNVTLSCEQNLNHDAMYWYRQDPGQGLRLIYYSQIVNDFQKGDIAEGYSVSREKKESFPLTVTSAQKNPTAFYLCASSIGGFGDEQFFGPGTRLTVL.

In its sample, this clonotype was seen many times. The V and J genes are TRBV11-2 and TRBJ2-7; 8 positions agree with TRBD1. This CDR3 spans 14 amino acids. The V gene's germline CDR1 is SGHAT and CDR2 FQNNGV. After removal of 6 bases from V and 4 bases from J, the junction contained 8 bases not matched to a gene. In DNA, the CDR3 is TGTGCCAGCAGTGACCCCCAGGGGGCATACGAGCAGTACTTC. Protein sequence: CASSDPQGAYEQYF.

This clonotype was recorded at least ten times. The rearrangement joins TRBV7-9 to TRBJ1-2; 8 bases agree with TRBD1. The CDR3 consists of 18 residues. CDR1 and CDR2 (germline): SEHNR, FQNEAQ (reference sequence). V dropped 3 bases and J dropped 0; count of bases not matched to a gene: 12. The CDR3 nucleotides are TGTGCCAGCAGCTTTTCACCGGGACAGGTGACGACTAACTATGGCTACACCTTC. Amino acid sequence: CASSFSPGQVTTNYGYTF.

This clonotype was seen repeatedly, ten times or more. The chain couples TRBV7-3 to TRBJ2-1; D may match TRBD1 or TRBD2 (7 bases each). This CDR3 spans 14 amino acids. The ends were cut back, 4 bases at V and 5 bases at J, with 12 bases in the middle. Germline V lookup: CDR1 SGHTA, CDR2 FQGTGA. The CDR3 here is CASSWTRGHNEQFF. DNA for the CDR3: TGTGCCAGCAGCTGGACTAGGGGGCACAATGAGCAGTTCTTC.

A few counts support this clonotype. J is TRBJ2-1 and V is TRBV29-1, with TRBD1 matching 12 bases. Germline V lookup: CDR1 SQVTM, CDR2 ANQGSEA. Trimming removed 6 bases from V and 6 bases from J; junction bases left unmatched: 15. This CDR3 contains 17 residues. The CDR3 DNA sequence: TGCAGCGTCCCGGTTCCTTCGGGACAGGGGGCAATCAATGAGCAGTTCTTC. Residues: CSVPVPSGQGAINEQFF.

The chain couples TRBV6-1 to TRBJ2-5; D tentatively reads TRBD1 or TRBD2 (5 bases each). Germline-derived CDR1 and CDR2 are MNHNS and SASEGT. The CDR3 length is 9 residues. V was shortened by 8 bases and J by 12 bases, with 10 bases between the two germline ends. Written as DNA, the CDR3 is TGTGCCAGCGGGGGTAATGAGTACTTC. Translated, it gives CASGGNEYF.

The table lists this clonotype with many counts. This chain links TRBV20-1 with TRBJ2-7; 12 bases fit TRBD2. Trimming cost V 3 bases and J 6 bases; bases outside gene matches: 6. The CDR3 consists of 14 residues. Per the germline V gene, CDR1 is DFQATT and CDR2 is SNEGSKA (reference sequence). Written as DNA, the CDR3 is TGCAGTGCTAGGACTAGCGGGAGCGGCACCGAGCAGTACTTC. Protein product: CSARTSGSGTEQYF.